The 32 T cell receptor beta chains given below trace back to one sample, sequenced in a study of cytomegalovirus exposure and HLA in healthy donors. The PCR employed 60 Vbeta primers together with 13 Jbeta primers. Sequencing was performed with immunoSEQ multiplex PCR; in TCRdb, only in-frame clones are kept and a portion is missing. The table shows some 110,000 clones, with roughly 82% occurring only once. Source material: PBMCs. The receptors were sampled from a male donor in good health and CMV-seropositive.

The J gene is TRBJ2-7, the V gene TRBV15; 12 bases match TRBD1. V shed 3 bases, J shed 4 bases, and the junction held 4 bases outside the gene matches. The germline CDR1 and CDR2 sequences are LNHNV and YYDKDF (reference sequence). This CDR3 region has 15 residues. DNA for the CDR3: TGTGCCACCAGCAGCAGGGACAGGGGGCCTTACGAGCAGTACTTC. It encodes CATSSRDRGPYEQYF.

V is TRBV15 and J is TRBJ2-1; D remains ambiguous. The CDR3 sequence is 18 residues long. Germline V gene sequence: CDR1 LNHNV, CDR2 YYDKDF (reference sequence). V lost 1 base and J 0 bases, leaving 16 bases between the germline ends. DNA of the CDR3: TGTGCCACCAGCAGAGTTATTAAAACCGATAGCTCCTACAATGAGCAGTTCTTC. It codes for CATSRVIKTDSSYNEQFF.

The chain recombines TRBV25-1 with TRBJ1-3; TRBD1 might be the D (6 bases). Trimming shortened V by 6 bases and J by 0 bases, and 18 bases separated the two germline ends. Germline values: CDR1 MGHDK, CDR2 SYGVNS. This CDR3 region has 17 residues. CDR3 amino acids: CASSLGGGSISGNTIYF. CDR3 DNA: TGTGCCAGCAGCCTAGGGGGGGGTTCTATCTCTGGAAACACCATATATTTT.

The chain has TRBV9 and TRBJ2-5; TRBD2 aligns across 14 bases. The CDR3 sequence is 16 residues long. Germline CDR1 reads SGDLS; CDR2 reads YYNGEE. V shed 0 bases, J shed 4 bases, and the junction held 2 bases outside the gene matches. The CDR3 protein is CASSVEGLAGVETQYF. CDR3 coding DNA: TGTGCCAGCAGCGTAGAGGGACTAGCGGGGGTAGAGACCCAGTACTTC. Full variable domain (missing parts from reference TRBV9 and TRBJ2-5): DSGVTQTPKHLITATGQRVTLRCSPRSGDLSVYWYQQSLDQGLQFLIQYYNGEERAKGNILERFSAQQFPDLHSELNLSSLELGDSALYFCASSVEGLAGVETQYFGPGTRLLVL.

The chain carries TRBV7-9 and TRBJ2-7; 7 bases match TRBD1. The junction had 15 bases not matched to a gene; V was cut back by 6 bases and J by 7 bases. CDR3 length: 15 amino acids. The germline V gene encodes CDR1 SEHNR and CDR2 FQNEAQ (reference sequence). CDR3 sequence: CASSRQGWTDGEQYF. The CDR3, as DNA: TGTGCCAGCAGTCGACAGGGCTGGACCGATGGTGAGCAGTACTTC.

Worth noting for this clone: A read error may produce the germline difference seen at one junction end. V and J are TRBV2 and TRBJ1-2; TRBD1 matches 9 bases. CDR3 size: 16 residues. The germline gives CDR1 SNHLY, CDR2 FYNNEI. CDR3: CASSSTDRGISYGYPF. The CDR3 region has the DNA TGTGCCAGCAGTTCGACGGACAGGGGAATCTCGTATGGCTACCCCTTC.

The V call is TRBV28, the J call TRBJ2-3, with a weak D call TRBD2 (5 bases). CDR1 is MDHEN and CDR2 is SYDVKM in the germline V gene. V was cut by 6 bases and J by 1 base, with 11 bases left in between. The CDR3 extends over 14 amino acids. The chain's CDR3 is CASRRGSRTDTQYF. As DNA, the CDR3 is TGTGCCAGCAGAAGAGGGAGTCGCACAGATACGCAGTATTTT. Full variable domain (missing parts from reference TRBV28 and TRBJ2-3): DVKVTQSSRYLVKRTGEKVFLECVQDMDHENMFWYRQDPGLGLRLIYFSYDVKMKEKGDIPEGYSVSREKKERFSLILESASTNQTSMYLCASRRGSRTDTQYFGPGTRLTVL.

Remarks on this clone: Other DNA sequences in this sample translate to the same CDR3. J is TRBJ2-5 and V is TRBV6-5; the match to TRBD1 covers 7 bases. The CDR3 contains 13 residues. J lost 6 bases, V lost 5 bases, and 6 bases had no gene match. The V gene's germline CDR1 is MNHEY and CDR2 SVGAGI. In DNA form, the CDR3 reads TGTGCCAGCAGTGCAGGGGGATGGCAGACCCAGTACTTC. It translates to CASSAGGWQTQYF.

The chain couples TRBV29-1 to TRBJ1-2; 9 bases align to TRBD1. This CDR3 is built from 14 residues. With V trimmed by 7 bases and J by 7 bases, 13 bases remained unmatched. The germline gives CDR1 SQVTM, CDR2 ANQGSEA. CDR3 bases: TGCAGCGCCGGTGGACAGGGGAAGCCCCTTGGCTACACCTTC. Its translation: CSAGGQGKPLGYTF.

The chain employs TRBV7-9 and TRBJ2-7; D might be TRBD2 (5 bases). This CDR3 region has 14 residues. Between the trimmed V and J ends, which lost 0 bases and 0 bases, there was a span of 6 bases. Germline assignment: CDR1 SEHNR and CDR2 FQNEAQ (reference sequence). CDR3 residues: CASSLAAVSYEQYF. In nucleotides, the CDR3 is TGTGCCAGCAGCTTAGCAGCGGTCTCCTACGAGCAGTACTTC.

This CDR3 is CATSRESRGMAEAFF. In DNA form, the CDR3 reads TGTGCCACCAGCAGAGAGAGCAGGGGGATGGCTGAAGCTTTCTTT. V gene TRBV15 combines with J gene TRBJ1-1; 7 positions match TRBD1. Germline V gives CDR1 LNHNV, CDR2 YYDKDF (reference sequence). This CDR3 region has 15 residues. Trimming took 0 bases from V and 6 from J; bases not matched to a gene: 7.

The V call is TRBV29-1, the J call TRBJ2-5, with 9 bases identical to TRBD1. V shed 6 bases and J 1 base; nucleotides not matched to a gene: 9. CDR3 length: 15 residues. Per germline, CDR1 SQVTM and CDR2 ANQGSEA. This CDR3 reads CSVYTPGQGQETQYF. Written as DNA, the CDR3 is TGCAGCGTATACACCCCGGGACAGGGCCAAGAGACCCAGTACTTC.

This chain uses TRBV5-1 with TRBJ2-2; unclear D gene. CDR1 is SGHRS and CDR2 is YFSETQ in the germline V gene. Trimming stripped 4 bases from V and 8 bases from J, with 9 bases between. The CDR3 runs 12 residues. The CDR3, as DNA: TGCGCCAGCAGCCCGGGTGGTGGGGAGCTGTTTTTT. It specifies CASSPGGGELFF.

This clone was counted once. The chain links TRBV6-1 to TRBJ2-3; D perhaps matches TRBD2 (6 bases). V lost 4 bases, J lost 1 base, and 15 bases lay in between. From germline, CDR1 is MNHNS and CDR2 SASEGT. The CDR3 is 16 amino acids. The CDR3 region is CASSVGRPGGTDTQYF. Here the CDR3 DNA reads TGTGCCAGCAGTGTGGGACGGCCGGGGGGCACAGATACGCAGTATTTT.

This chain joins TRBV7-2 and TRBJ1-5; D is uncertain. CDR3 length: 15 residues. Germline lookup yields CDR1 SGHTA and CDR2 FQGNSA. The ends were cut back, 4 bases at V and 3 bases at J, with 13 bases in the middle. CDR3 amino acids: CASSSQILDNQPQHF. The CDR3 DNA follows: TGTGCCAGCAGCTCCCAGATTCTAGACAATCAGCCCCAGCATTTT.

This sequence joins TRBV28 and TRBJ1-1, with D possibly TRBD1 on 5 matching bases. CDR1 MDHEN and CDR2 SYDVKM come from the germline V gene. This CDR3 has 14 amino acids. The V gene lost 3 bases and the J gene lost 1 base, with 9 bases spanning the gap. CDR3: CASSLGGSNTEAFF. The CDR3 DNA reads as TGTGCCAGCAGTTTGGGGGGATCGAACACTGAAGCTTTCTTT.

This chain uses TRBV7-2 with TRBJ1-2; tentatively, D is TRBD1 (5 bases). CDR1 is SGHTA, CDR2 FQGNSA, per germline. V was pared by 5 bases and J by 5 bases, with 30 bases between. The CDR3 loop spans 19 amino acids. Here the CDR3 reads CASSTRRVPRSGEYYGYTF. CDR3 coding DNA: TGTGCCAGCAGCACAAGAAGGGTTCCGCGTTCGGGGGAATATTATGGCTACACCTTC.

The V call is TRBV5-5, the J call TRBJ2-7; D unclear. This CDR3 comprises 14 residues. Germline V lookup: CDR1 SGHKS, CDR2 YYEKEE (reference sequence). Trimming cost V 0 bases and J 3 bases, with 10 bases left between them. CDR3 bases: TGTGCCAGCAGCTTGGAGCACGGGTTCTACGAGCAGTACTTC. Amino acids: CASSLEHGFYEQYF.

This chain uses TRBV5-6 with TRBJ1-6, with TRBD1 identical over 8 bases. The trim removed 4 bases at V and 10 bases at J, leaving 7 bases unmatched. CDR3 size: 14 residues. CDR1 and CDR2 (germline): SGHDT, YYEEEE. CDR3 region: CASSRTGLESPLHF. The DNA of the CDR3 is TGTGCCAGCAGCCGGACAGGGTTGGAGTCACCCCTCCACTTT. The variable domain in full, with the rest retrieved from reference TRBV5-6 and TRBJ1-6, is DAGVTQSPTHLIKTRGQQVTLRCSPKSGHDTVSWYQQALGQGPQFIFQYYEEEERQRGNFPDRFSGHQFPNYSSELNVNALLLGDSALYLCASSRTGLESPLHFGNGTRLTVT.

The V gene is TRBV7-9, the J gene TRBJ2-3; the match to TRBD2 covers 13 bases. V shed 5 bases and J 6 bases; nucleotides not matched to a gene: 8. Germline CDR1 SEHNR, CDR2 FQNEAQ (reference sequence). The CDR3 spans 16 residues. This chain's CDR3 is CASSPVGLAGSDTQYF. As DNA, the CDR3 is TGTGCCAGCAGCCCGGTGGGACTAGCGGGATCTGATACGCAGTATTTT.

V gene TRBV4-2 combines with J gene TRBJ2-5; 12 bases are shared with TRBD2. Germline-derived CDR1 and CDR2 are LGHNA and YNFKEQ. The CDR3 covers 16 residues. V shed 5 bases and J 5 bases; nucleotides not matched to a gene: 9. CDR3 region: CASSTRLAGVGETQYF. In nucleotides, the CDR3 is TGTGCCAGCAGCACCCGACTAGCGGGAGTAGGGGAGACCCAGTACTTC.

The chain carries TRBV4-3 and TRBJ2-7, with 7 bases matching TRBD1. CDR3 size: 15 residues. Looked up from germline, CDR1 is LGHNA and CDR2 is YSLEER. The trim removed 1 base at V and 2 bases at J, leaving 5 bases unmatched. The CDR3 protein is CASSQGQGRAYEQYF. CDR3 nucleotides: TGCGCCAGCAGCCAAGGACAGGGCCGGGCCTACGAGCAGTACTTC.

This clone was recorded a few times. The chain combines TRBV5-1 with TRBJ1-3; possible D gene TRBD1, 6 bases. V was cut by 0 bases and J by 0 bases, with 10 bases left in between. In germline, CDR1 is SGHRS, CDR2 YFSETQ. The CDR3 loop spans 16 amino acids. CDR3 coding DNA: TGCGCCAGCAGCTTGGGACAGGCCGGCTCTGGAAACACCATATATTTT. Translating it yields CASSLGQAGSGNTIYF. Variable domain in full (rest from reference TRBV5-1 and TRBJ1-3): KAGVTQTPRYLIKTRGQQVTLSCSPISGHRSVSWYQQTPGQGLQFLFEYFSETQRNKGNFPGRFSGRQFSNSRSEMNVSTLELGDSALYLCASSLGQAGSGNTIYFGEGSWLTVV.

This clone appeared a few times. Here the CDR3 reads CASSRSQGLGQPQHF. The CDR3 region has the DNA TGTGCCAGCAGCCGATCACAGGGGTTGGGTCAGCCCCAGCATTTT. The gene calls are TRBV7-6 and TRBJ1-5, with 7 nucleotides matching TRBD1. Germline CDR1 reads SGHVS; CDR2 reads FNYEAQ. With V trimmed by 5 bases and J by 6 bases, 10 bases remained unmatched. CDR3 length equals 15 residues.

This clone occurred many times. This chain connects TRBV4-3 to TRBJ2-1; D is possibly TRBD2 (5 bases). Germline loops: CDR1 LGHNA, CDR2 YSLEER. The CDR3 runs 14 residues. Trimming cost V 0 bases and J 13 bases, with 16 bases left between them. The CDR3 DNA reads as TGCGCCAGCAGCCAAGATGCGGGCCTAACTCCTCAGTTCTTC. It yields the protein CASSQDAGLTPQFF.

This chain uses TRBV25-1 with TRBJ2-3, with TRBD2 matching 9 bases. Germline V gene sequence: CDR1 MGHDK, CDR2 SYGVNS. Germline trimming cut 1 base from V and 2 bases from J; bases unmatched to any gene: 7. CDR3 length: 17 amino acids. DNA of the CDR3: TGTGCCAGCAGTGAATCAGCGGGGGGTAGAACCACAGATACGCAGTATTTT. This translates into CASSESAGGRTTDTQYF.

The chain joins TRBV6-1 to TRBJ2-6; no firm D call. V was cut by 5 bases and J by 1 base, with 9 bases left in between. Per the germline V gene, CDR1 is MNHNS and CDR2 is SASEGT. CDR3 length: 15 residues. The CDR3 reads CASSNSRSGANVLTF. CDR3 in DNA: TGTGCCAGCAGTAACAGCCGATCTGGGGCCAACGTCCTGACTTTC.

V usage is TRBV12-1 and J usage is TRBJ2-7; TRBD1 is the table's D call and was not checked against the DNA. TRBV12-1 is flagged as a pseudogene. CDR3 length: 20 amino acids. The CDR3 spells CASSFWAVRDRGILKDEQYF. CDR3 sequence (DNA): TGTGCCAGCAGCTTTTGGGCGGTTCGGGACAGGGGTATCCTTAAGGACGAGCAGTACTTC.

The chain uses TRBV6-1 and TRBJ1-4, with 10 bases lining up with TRBD1. Germline CDR1 reads MNHNS; CDR2 reads SASEGT. V lost 6 bases and J lost 6; bases outside the gene matches: 7. The length of the CDR3 is 15 residues. CDR3 in amino acids: CASRLTGTGDEKLFF. The DNA of the CDR3 is TGTGCCAGCAGGCTTACGGGGACAGGGGATGAAAAACTGTTTTTT.

The gene calls are TRBV28 and TRBJ1-5; tentative D call: TRBD1 (6 bases). The V gene's germline CDR1 is MDHEN and CDR2 SYDVKM. The CDR3 extends over 15 amino acids. V was shortened by 2 bases and J by 2 bases, with 10 bases between the two germline ends. CDR3 nucleotides: TGTGCCAGCAGTTTAGAGGGGGATGGCAATCAGCCCCAGCATTTT. This sequence encodes CASSLEGDGNQPQHF.

The gene calls are TRBV7-9 and TRBJ2-6; D is ambiguous. This CDR3 comprises 14 residues. Trimming removed 5 bases at V and 1 base at J, with 6 bases between. Germline CDR1 SEHNR, CDR2 FQNEAQ (reference sequence). DNA of the CDR3: TGTGCCAGCAGCCCGGTGTCTGGGGCCAACGTCCTGACTTTC. Amino acids: CASSPVSGANVLTF.

This clone was seen more than once but under ten times. This chain links TRBV9 with TRBJ2-1; 11 bases are shared with TRBD2. The CDR3 covers 17 residues. Per the germline V gene, CDR1 is SGDLS and CDR2 is YYNGEE. After removal of 0 bases from V and 6 bases from J, the junction contained 8 bases not matched to a gene. CDR3 residues: CASSVAIGTSGLNEQFF. The DNA of the CDR3 is TGTGCCAGCAGCGTAGCCATTGGGACTAGCGGCCTCAATGAGCAGTTCTTC.